The clone carrying this T cell receptor (beta chain) was counted ten times or more. Its cognate antigen is unknown. This sample was included in a study of response to subunit inactivated influenza vaccine. Study-wide points: That few new T cells are recruited by each seasonal influenza vaccination was the authors' suggestion.

Losses at the gene ends were 6 bases for V and 4 bases for J; bases not matched to a gene: 8. This CDR3 is built from 17 residues. TCRdb processed the RT-PCR reads anew with MiXCR; each CDR3 protein has one entry. The table includes 450,000 to 600,000 distinct CDR3 sequences, approximately 7.6% detected once. This sequence joins TRBV12-3 or TRBV12-4 and TRBJ2-5; 16 bases match TRBD2. This receptor was taken from a man in his fifties or sixties who received an inactivated influenza vaccine. Material: PBMCs from blood, obtained roughly 24 months after vaccination. In DNA form, the CDR3 reads TGTGCCAGCAGCCCTGGGACTAGCGGGAGGGTTTTAGAGACCCAGTACTTC. It encodes CASSPGTSGRVLETQYF.